This is a list of T cell receptor beta chains from one sample in a study of T-cell reconstitution after alpha-beta-depleted transplantation in children. TCRdb fed the PCR reads into MiXCR, producing one record per CDR3 protein. In the table there are a few hundred thousand distinct CDR3 sequences, around 20% of which are singletons. The source was PBMCs, mostly from graft donor cells, collected 180 days after TCRalphabeta/CD19-depleted stem cell transplant. These TCRs come from a male patient aged 10-17 years who had a stem cell transplant for acute lymphoblastic leukemia, so the T cells may come from the graft donor. CDR3s leave out the opening cysteine and the closing phenylalanine or tryptophan. The D gene is left open where the match is weak. Rows may omit the clone size; those that give it use once, few, many or a size class.

D: .
size: few
V: TRBV10-3
J: TRBJ1-3
CDR3: AISPDGLSGNTIY

D: .
size: few
V: TRBV5-1
J: TRBJ1-4
CDR3: ASSFAGLSTNEKLF

D: TRBD1
size: .
V: TRBV5-1
J: TRBJ2-1
CDR3: ASSLGQTNIEQF

D: .
size: .
V: TRBV24-1
J: TRBJ1-1
CDR3: ATSDYTDSTEAF

D: .
size: few
V: TRBV6-2/TRBV6-3
J: TRBJ2-3
CDR3: ASRHQGPNTDTQY

D: TRBD2
size: few
V: TRBV6-1
J: TRBJ2-1
CDR3: ASSEGTSGYNEQF

D: .
size: .
V: TRBV7-3
J: TRBJ2-5
CDR3: ASSLGRGTQY

D: .
size: .
V: TRBV9
J: TRBJ1-2
CDR3: ASSVVRGPYGYT

D: .
size: .
V: TRBV29-1
J: TRBJ2-3
CDR3: SVPGTLGTDTQY

D: TRBD2
size: .
V: TRBV10-1
J: TRBJ2-1
CDR3: ASGLLAGGEQF

D: TRBD1
size: .
V: TRBV20-1
J: TRBJ2-7
CDR3: SARGLRDRTYEQY

D: .
size: few
V: TRBV5-8
J: TRBJ1-6
CDR3: ASSPRGTYNSPLH

D: TRBD2
size: few
V: TRBV4-1
J: TRBJ2-7
CDR3: ASSQGGGGNLYEQY

D: TRBD2
size: few
V: TRBV28
J: TRBJ2-1
CDR3: ASSVNGPWSGSLYNEQF

D: .
size: few
V: TRBV20-1
J: TRBJ2-3
CDR3: SVRQDTDTQY

D: .
size: once
V: TRBV12-3/TRBV12-4
J: TRBJ2-5
CDR3: ASSLGNGIETQY

D: .
size: once
V: TRBV5-1
J: TRBJ1-2
CDR3: ASSHGTGRYGDT

D: .
size: .
V: TRBV20-1
J: TRBJ1-2
CDR3: SARDWTYRENYGYT

D: TRBD1
size: few
V: TRBV27
J: TRBJ1-2
CDR3: ASSFGLTGTGIT

D: .
size: few
V: TRBV15
J: TRBJ2-3
CDR3: ATSRQGGGTDTQY

D: TRBD1
size: few
V: TRBV13
J: TRBJ2-7
CDR3: ASSPGQDLNEQY

D: .
size: .
V: TRBV7-8
J: TRBJ2-3
CDR3: ASSLELGRGGDGYTQY

D: .
size: few
V: TRBV5-1
J: TRBJ2-3
CDR3: ASSLVWASQSTDTQY

D: TRBD2
size: .
V: TRBV9
J: TRBJ2-3
CDR3: ASSPQRGGSADTQY

D: .
size: .
V: TRBV7-9
J: TRBJ1-1
CDR3: ASSLWGRPTEAF

D: TRBD1
size: few
V: TRBV15
J: TRBJ1-1
CDR3: ATSRERDRGSTEAF

D: TRBD1
size: .
V: TRBV19
J: TRBJ2-1
CDR3: ASSIGTALTYNEQF

D: TRBD1
size: few
V: TRBV7-9
J: TRBJ2-1
CDR3: ASGPRGTLRNEQF

D: TRBD2
size: few
V: TRBV10-3
J: TRBJ2-1
CDR3: AIKGTSGGYNEQF

D: TRBD2
size: many
V: TRBV10-3
J: TRBJ2-3
CDR3: AISEHVAGVSTDTQY

D: TRBD2
size: .
V: TRBV9
J: TRBJ2-7
CDR3: ASSVGSGMGLAGVTQY

D: TRBD1
size: .
V: TRBV4-1
J: TRBJ2-7
CDR3: ASSQRGPGQGAGEQY

D: .
size: .
V: TRBV5-6
J: TRBJ1-1
CDR3: ASSIRGPEAF

D: .
size: few
V: TRBV4-1
J: TRBJ2-7
CDR3: ASSQGARVHEQY

D: .
size: .
V: TRBV7-2
J: TRBJ1-2
CDR3: ASSLAPGFQRGYT

D: TRBD2
size: .
V: TRBV20-1
J: TRBJ2-4
CDR3: SAEAGEGAKNIQY

D: .
size: .
V: TRBV20-1
J: TRBJ2-2
CDR3: SAREYLGTNTGELF

D: .
size: .
V: TRBV4-2
J: TRBJ2-2
CDR3: ASSHGVNTGELF

D: .
size: few
V: TRBV12-3/TRBV12-4
J: TRBJ2-5
CDR3: ASSLTWQGGQETQY

D: .
size: .
V: TRBV5-1
J: TRBJ2-2
CDR3: ASTRTVETGELF

D: TRBD1
size: .
V: TRBV7-2
J: TRBJ1-5
CDR3: ASSSSGGAGNQPQH

D: .
size: .
V: TRBV5-1
J: TRBJ1-1
CDR3: ASSRISVNTEAF

D: .
size: .
V: TRBV12-5
J: TRBJ1-2
CDR3: ASGLGTNYGYT

D: .
size: .
V: TRBV5-4
J: TRBJ1-1
CDR3: ASREGFAMNTEAF

D: .
size: .
V: TRBV6-6
J: TRBJ2-1
CDR3: ARSYSLGPEQF

D: TRBD1
size: .
V: TRBV5-1
J: TRBJ2-5
CDR3: ASSSGQLESQY

D: .
size: few
V: TRBV7-2
J: TRBJ2-5
CDR3: ASSLARPQETQY

D: TRBD2
size: .
V: TRBV5-6
J: TRBJ2-7
CDR3: ASSPGTSGRIYEQY

D: .
size: .
V: TRBV5-6
J: TRBJ2-2
CDR3: ASSFNGELF

D: .
size: few
V: TRBV28
J: TRBJ2-2
CDR3: ASSLSPGELF